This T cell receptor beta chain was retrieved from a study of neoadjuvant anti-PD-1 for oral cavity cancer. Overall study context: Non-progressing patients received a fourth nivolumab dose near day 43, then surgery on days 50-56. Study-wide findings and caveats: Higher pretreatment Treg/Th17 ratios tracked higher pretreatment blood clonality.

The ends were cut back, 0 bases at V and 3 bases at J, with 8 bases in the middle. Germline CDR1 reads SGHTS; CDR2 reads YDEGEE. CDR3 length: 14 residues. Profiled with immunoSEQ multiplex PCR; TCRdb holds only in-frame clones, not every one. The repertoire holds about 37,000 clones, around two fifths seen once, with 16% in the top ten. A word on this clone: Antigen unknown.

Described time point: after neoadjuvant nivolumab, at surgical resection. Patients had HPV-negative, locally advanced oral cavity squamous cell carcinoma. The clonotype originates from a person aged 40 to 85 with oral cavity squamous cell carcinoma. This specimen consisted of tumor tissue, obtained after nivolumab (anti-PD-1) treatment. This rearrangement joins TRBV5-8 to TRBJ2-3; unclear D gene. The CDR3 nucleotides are TGTGCCAGCAGCTTGGATCTGGGTACAGATACGCAGTATTTT. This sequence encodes CASSLDLGTDTQYF.